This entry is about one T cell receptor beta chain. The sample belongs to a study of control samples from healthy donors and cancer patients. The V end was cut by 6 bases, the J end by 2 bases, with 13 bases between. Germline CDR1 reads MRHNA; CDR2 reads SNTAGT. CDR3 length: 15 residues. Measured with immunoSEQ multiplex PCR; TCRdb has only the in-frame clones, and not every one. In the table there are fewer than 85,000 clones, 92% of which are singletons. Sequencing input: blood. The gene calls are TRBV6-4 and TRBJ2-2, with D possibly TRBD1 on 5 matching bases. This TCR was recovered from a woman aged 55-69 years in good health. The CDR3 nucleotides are TGTGCCAGCAGCCCAGGGTCCTTCAACACCGGGGAGCTGTTTTTT. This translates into CASSPGSFNTGELFF.